The 4 T cell receptor beta chains below all came from one sample that was sequenced in a study of blood T cells in healthy people across ages. Using a J-beta primer mix together with a sample-barcoded 5' primer, a second PCR was run for roughly 6 to 11 cycles. One entry per CDR3 protein, called by TCRdb with MiXCR from the 5' RACE reads. The data show almost 1 million distinct CDR3 sequences, around 54% seen once. The source material was blood. The receptor set was obtained from a woman aged 55-70 years in good health.

The J gene is TRBJ2-7, the V gene TRBV2; 11 bases align to TRBD2. V trimming: 8 bases; J trimming: 2 bases; junction bases outside the gene matches: 8. The CDR3 consists of 15 residues. The germline V gene has CDR1 SNHLY and CDR2 FYNNEI. CDR3 nucleotides: TGTGCCAGCGTTAAACTAGCGGGAGCAACCTACGAGCAGTACTTC. This gives the protein CASVKLAGATYEQYF.

This clonotype was detected only a few times. This chain links TRBV25-1 with TRBJ1-1; 10 bases agree with TRBD1. Germline V gene lookup returns CDR1 MGHDK and CDR2 SYGVNS. With 4 bases clipped from V and 4 bases from J, the junction kept 0 bases outside the gene matches. The CDR3 extends over 13 amino acids. CDR3 sequence reads: CASSGTGGTEAFF. CDR3 nucleotide sequence: TGTGCCAGCAGTGGGACAGGGGGCACTGAAGCTTTCTTT.

This clonotype was seen only a few times. The rearrangement links TRBV28 to TRBJ2-7; D is possibly TRBD2 (6 bases). CDR3 length: 14 amino acids. Trimming pared 10 bases from V and 1 base from J, leaving 17 bases between. Per the germline V gene, CDR1 is MDHEN and CDR2 is SYDVKM. CDR3 loop: CATRGYDLSYEQYF. The DNA for the CDR3 is TGTGCCACCCGGGGGTATGACTTGTCCTACGAGCAGTACTTC.

This clonotype has a handful of counts. The gene calls are TRBV3-1 and TRBJ2-5, with 14 bases identical to TRBD2. The germline V gene encodes CDR1 LGHDT and CDR2 YNNKEL (reference sequence). This CDR3 is 16 amino acids long. With V trimmed by 2 bases and J by 7 bases, 6 bases remained unmatched. Written as DNA, the CDR3 is TGTGCCAGCAGCCAACCGGGACTAGCGGGAGCCACGACCCAGTACTTC. Translated: CASSQPGLAGATTQYF.